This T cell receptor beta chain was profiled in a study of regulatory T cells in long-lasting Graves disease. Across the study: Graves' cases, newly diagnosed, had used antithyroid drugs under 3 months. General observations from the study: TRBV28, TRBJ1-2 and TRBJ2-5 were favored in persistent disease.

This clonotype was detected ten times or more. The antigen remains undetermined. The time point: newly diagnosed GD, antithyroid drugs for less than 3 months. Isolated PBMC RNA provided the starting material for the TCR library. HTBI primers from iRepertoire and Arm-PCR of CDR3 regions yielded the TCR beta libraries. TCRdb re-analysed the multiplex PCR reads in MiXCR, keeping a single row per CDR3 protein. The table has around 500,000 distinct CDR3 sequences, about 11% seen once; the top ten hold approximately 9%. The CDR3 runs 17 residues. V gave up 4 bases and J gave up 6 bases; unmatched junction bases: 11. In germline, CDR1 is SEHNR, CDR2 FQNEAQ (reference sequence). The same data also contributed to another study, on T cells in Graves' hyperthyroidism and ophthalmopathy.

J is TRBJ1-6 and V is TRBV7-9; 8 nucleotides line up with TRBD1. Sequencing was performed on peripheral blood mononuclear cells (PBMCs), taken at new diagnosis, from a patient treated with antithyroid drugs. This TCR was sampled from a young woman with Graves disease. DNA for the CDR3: TGTGCCAGCAGCTCCCACCTCGGACAGGGTGTTAATTCACCCCTCCACTTT. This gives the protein CASSSHLGQGVNSPLHF. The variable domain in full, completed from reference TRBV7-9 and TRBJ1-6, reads DTGVSQNPRHKITKRGQNVTFRCDPISEHNRLYWYRQTLGQGPEFLTYFQNEAQLEKSRLLSDRFSAERPKGSFSTLEIQRTEQGDSAMYLCASSSHLGQGVNSPLHFGNGTRLTVT.